These 17 T cell receptor beta chains originate from one sample sequenced in a study of blood T cell repertoires in COVID-19. Sequencing was performed with immunoSEQ multiplex PCR; in TCRdb, only in-frame clones are kept and a portion is missing. The sample lists 250,000 to 350,000 clones, about 85% occurring once. The material sequenced was peripheral blood. The receptors shown here come from a human donor with COVID-19, enrolled during active disease. The donor label of this sample is uncertain.

The chain links TRBV7-9 to TRBJ1-5; D is uncertain. The CDR3 is made up of 15 amino acids. V lost 5 bases and J lost 0, with 11 bases in between. In germline, CDR1 is SEHNR, CDR2 FQNEAQ (reference sequence). The CDR3 DNA sequence: TGTGCCAGCAGCCCCAACATCGTTAGCAATCAGCCCCAGCATTTT. Protein: CASSPNIVSNQPQHF. The variable domain in full, completed from reference TRBV7-9 and TRBJ1-5, reads DTGVSQNPRHKITKRGQNVTFRCDPISEHNRLYWYRQTLGQGPEFLTYFQNEAQLEKSRLLSDRFSAERPKGSFSTLEIQRTEQGDSAMYLCASSPNIVSNQPQHFGDGTRLSIL.

A few counts support this clone. The J gene is TRBJ2-5, the V gene TRBV28; a weak D match, TRBD2 (6 bases). Germline assignment: CDR1 MDHEN and CDR2 SYDVKM. The CDR3 spans 14 residues. The V end was cut by 2 bases, the J end by 6 bases, with 13 bases between. Here the CDR3 DNA reads TGTGCCAGCAGTTTACAGGACTACGTTCAGACCCAGTACTTC. Its protein is CASSLQDYVQTQYF. Full variable domain (remainder filled in from reference TRBV28 and TRBJ2-5): DVKVTQSSRYLVKRTGEKVFLECVQDMDHENMFWYRQDPGLGLRLIYFSYDVKMKEKGDIPEGYSVSREKKERFSLILESASTNQTSMYLCASSLQDYVQTQYFGPGTRLLVL.

The rearrangement links TRBV19 to TRBJ1-5; 9 bases agree with TRBD1. This CDR3 region has 14 residues. Germline V gene data show CDR1 as LNHDA and CDR2 as SQIVND (reference sequence). V trimming: 6 bases; J trimming: 6 bases; junction bases outside the gene matches: 6. The CDR3 DNA is TGTGCCAGTAGCGTTGACAGGGGGAGTCAGCCCCAGCATTTT. Its translation is CASSVDRGSQPQHF.

This chain uses TRBV27 with TRBJ1-1; 7 bases are a match to TRBD1. The germline CDR1 and CDR2 sequences are MNHEY and SMNVEV (reference sequence). J gave up 2 bases and V 3 bases, and 6 bases lay outside the gene matches. The CDR3 runs to 15 residues. The CDR3 nucleotides are TGTGCCAGCAGTTTCGTGGGACAGCTCAACACTGAAGCTTTCTTT. It translates to CASSFVGQLNTEAFF.

V and J are TRBV12-3 or TRBV12-4 and TRBJ1-1; no clear D gene. Trimming removed 5 bases from V and 5 bases from J, with 12 bases in between. CDR3 length: 13 residues. In DNA, the CDR3 is TGTGCCAGCAGTCCCGGTCCCGCTACTGAAGCTTTCTTT. Its protein is CASSPGPATEAFF.

The CDR3 DNA reads as TGTGCCAGTAGTATAGTGACAGCGAACACCGGGGAGCTGTTTTTT. Translating gives CASSIVTANTGELFF. The chain joins TRBV19 to TRBJ2-2, with D perhaps matching TRBD1 (5 bases). Trimming took off 1 base at V and 0 bases at J, with 6 bases between the two ends. The CDR3 spans 15 residues. Germline V gives CDR1 LNHDA, CDR2 SQIVND (reference sequence).

The chain employs TRBV9 and TRBJ2-1; 14 bases are a match to TRBD2. The CDR3 loop spans 15 amino acids. V trimming: 4 bases; J trimming: 6 bases; junction bases outside the gene matches: 3. The V gene's germline CDR1 is SGDLS and CDR2 YYNGEE. This CDR3 reads CASSIGTSGGNEQFF. The CDR3 coding sequence is TGTGCCAGCAGCATAGGGACTAGCGGGGGCAATGAGCAGTTCTTC.

This clone was found a few times. This rearrangement joins TRBV6-5 to TRBJ2-3, with 7 bases aligning to TRBD1. Trimming at V came to 4 bases and at J to 5 bases, leaving 0 bases not matched to a gene. This CDR3 has 12 residues. The germline V gene encodes CDR1 MNHEY and CDR2 SVGAGI. CDR3 region: CASSSGGDTQYF. The CDR3 nucleotides are TGTGCCAGCAGTTCAGGGGGAGATACGCAGTATTTT.

The chain joins TRBV3-1 (or the pseudogene TRBV3-2) to TRBJ2-5; tentative D call: TRBD1 (5 bases). The CDR3 contains 15 residues. V lost 4 bases and J 3 bases, leaving 15 bases between the germline ends. Germline V lookup: CDR1 LGHDT, CDR2 YNNKEL (reference sequence). The DNA for the CDR3 is TGTGCCAGCAGCCGAAAAGGGGCGGTCAAAGAGACCCAGTACTTC. Protein product: CASSRKGAVKETQYF.

This clone was picked up one time. CDR3 in DNA: TGCGCCAGCAGACAGACAGGGGGCGGTGAAAAACTGTTTTTT. This gives the protein CASRQTGGGEKLFF. The J gene is TRBJ1-4, the V gene TRBV5-1, with TRBD1 matching over 10 bases. Germline CDR1 and CDR2: SGHRS and YFSETQ. V shed 5 bases, J shed 7 bases, and the junction held 5 bases outside the gene matches. The CDR3 sequence is 14 residues long.

The J gene is TRBJ1-4, the V gene TRBV28; 8 nucleotides match TRBD1. Per germline, CDR1 MDHEN and CDR2 SYDVKM. Trimming at V came to 1 base and at J to 8 bases, leaving 3 bases not matched to a gene. The CDR3 covers 14 residues. DNA of the CDR3: TGTGCCAGCAGTTTATCGGGACAGGACGAAAAACTGTTTTTT. It encodes CASSLSGQDEKLFF.

On this clone: At the DNA level, this CDR3 is encoded by other sequences in the same sample as well. The chain links TRBV27 to TRBJ2-5, with D possibly being TRBD2 (7 bases). The CDR3 loop spans 14 amino acids. Germline V gives CDR1 MNHEY, CDR2 SMNVEV (reference sequence). Trimming left V 6 bases short and J 1 base short, with 12 bases between. CDR3 bases: TGTGCCAGCAGCCCGGGGGGCTTCCAAGAGACCCAGTACTTC. As protein: CASSPGGFQETQYF.

This clone was picked up one time. The chain carries TRBV7-2 and TRBJ1-6; D is undetermined. The CDR3 is 14 amino acids. Looked up from germline, CDR1 is SGHTA and CDR2 is FQGNSA. V was pared by 2 bases and J by 7 bases, with 9 bases between. This CDR3 reads CASSLWARNSPLHF. The CDR3, as DNA: TGTGCCAGCAGCTTATGGGCCAGAAATTCACCCCTCCACTTT.

The chain has TRBV28 and TRBJ1-5, with 7 bases aligning to TRBD1. The CDR3 length is 16 residues. The germline V gene has CDR1 MDHEN and CDR2 SYDVKM. V trimming: 3 bases; J trimming: 6 bases; junction bases outside the gene matches: 11. Here the CDR3 DNA reads TGTGCCAGCAGTTTGCTTTACAGGGGAGCAATTCAGCCCCAGCATTTT. Translation gives CASSLLYRGAIQPQHF.

The J gene is TRBJ1-3, the V gene TRBV27; D might be TRBD1 (6 bases). The CDR3 totals 12 residues. The germline V gene encodes CDR1 MNHEY and CDR2 SMNVEV (reference sequence). V was shortened by 7 bases and J by 4 bases, with 8 bases between the two germline ends. The CDR3 nucleotides are TGTGCCAGCACCGGACAGGGAAACACCATATATTTT. Protein product: CASTGQGNTIYF.

This chain joins TRBV7-2 and TRBJ1-1; 7 bases match TRBD1. Per the germline V gene, CDR1 is SGHTA and CDR2 is FQGNSA. The CDR3 has 15 residues. With 1 base clipped from V and 1 base from J, the junction kept 3 bases outside the gene matches. For the CDR3, the DNA is TGTGCCAGCAGCTTAGACAGGGGACGGAACACTGAAGCTTTCTTT. This translates into CASSLDRGRNTEAFF.

Turning to this clone: Other nucleotide sequences from this sample produce the same CDR3. The CDR3 is CASSVGAGGSYEQYF. The CDR3 DNA follows: TGTGCCAGCAGCGTAGGAGCAGGGGGCTCCTACGAGCAGTACTTC. J is TRBJ2-7 and V is TRBV9, with 7 bases identical to TRBD1. The germline gives CDR1 SGDLS, CDR2 YYNGEE. V lost 0 bases, J lost 0 bases, and 3 bases stayed unmatched. The CDR3 has 15 amino acids. Full variable domain (rest looked up from reference TRBV9 and TRBJ2-7): DSGVTQTPKHLITATGQRVTLRCSPRSGDLSVYWYQQSLDQGLQFLIQYYNGEERAKGNILERFSAQQFPDLHSELNLSSLELGDSALYFCASSVGAGGSYEQYFGPGTRLTVT.